The entry below gives a single T cell receptor beta chain sequence along with its context. Clones were sequenced by immunoSEQ multiplex PCR, and TCRdb holds only the in-frame ones, with some missing. The repertoire holds 75,000 to 95,000 clones, with 90% to 97% as singletons. This entry is derived from a study of T cell clonotyping in hematopoietic cell transplantation. Documented time point: recipient sample about 28 days before transplant, after cytoreduction. With V trimmed by 6 bases and J by 4 bases, 3 bases remained unmatched. The V gene's germline CDR1 is MNHNS and CDR2 SASEGT. CDR3 length: 13 amino acids.

This specimen was peripheral blood mononuclear cells, taken before stem cell transplant. V and J are TRBV6-1 and TRBJ1-3; 7 nucleotides agree with TRBD1. This clonotype was obtained from a woman in her fifties or sixties with acute myeloid leukemia. Some clones in this sample may be carry-over from other donors' samples. This CDR3 reads CASRGTAGNTIYF. The CDR3 DNA follows: TGTGCCAGCAGGGGGACAGCCGGAAACACCATATATTTT.